This T cell receptor beta chain was identified in a study of T cell responses to AZD1222 COVID-19 vaccine. The wider study: Second-dose timings of about 4 or about 12 weeks were pooled. The study's findings and limits: Only six individuals given AZD1222 were seropositive at baseline.

With regard to this clone: What it binds is not known.

TCRdb's copy holds only in-frame clones and misses some; the assay was immunoSEQ multiplex PCR. Of under 140,000 clones in the sample, roughly 90% are singletons; the top ten hold around 7.8%. Germline V lookup: CDR1 GTSNPN, CDR2 SVGIG (reference sequence). V dropped 0 bases and J dropped 0 bases, with 14 bases sitting between them. The CDR3 spans 16 residues. This clonotype was sampled from an adult in good health. The rearrangement uses TRBV30 and TRBJ1-1; no clear D gene. Sequencing was performed on peripheral blood, taken on day 0 of AZD1222 vaccination. Here the CDR3 DNA reads TGTGCCTGGAGTGTTGGTCTGACAAGGCTGAACACTGAAGCTTTCTTT. Its protein is CAWSVGLTRLNTEAFF.